What follows are 23 T cell receptor beta chains derived from one specimen sequenced in a study of vaccination and CD4 T cells after COVID-19. Treatment indicated: approximately nine-day PBMC culture with coronavirus spike peptide pools or control peptides (ViraFEST assay). Scientists ran DNA taken from cultured CD4+ T cells through the Oncomine TCR Beta short-read assay for sequencing. TCRdb processed the PCR reads anew with MiXCR; each CDR3 protein has one entry. Counted here are 10,000 to 15,000 distinct CDR3 sequences, approximately 52% occurring once; the ten biggest clones make up 16%. For these TCRs, the target antigens are not known. Sequencing used CD4+ T cells from blood, cultured in vitro. These receptors were collected from a human donor who had recovered from COVID-19.

The V call is TRBV20-1, the J call TRBJ2-1, with D perhaps TRBD2 (6 bases). The V end was cut by 2 bases, the J end by 5 bases, with 10 bases between. This CDR3 has 13 residues. The V gene's germline CDR1 is DFQATT and CDR2 SNEGSKA (reference sequence). DNA for the CDR3: TGCAGTGCTAGACTAGCGAGTAACAATGAGCAGTTCTTC. It translates to CSARLASNNEQFF.

The rearrangement uses TRBV20-1 and TRBJ2-5; 9 nucleotides align to TRBD2. The trim removed 4 bases at V and 5 bases at J, leaving 8 bases unmatched. Per the germline V gene, CDR1 is DFQATT and CDR2 is SNEGSKA (reference sequence). The CDR3 totals 14 residues. The CDR3 reads CSATAVAGVETQYF. DNA of the CDR3: TGCAGTGCTACAGCAGTAGCGGGAGTGGAGACCCAGTACTTC.

This clonotype was detected a few times. V gene TRBV12-3 or TRBV12-4 combines with J gene TRBJ1-6; D remains unclear. This CDR3 has 17 amino acids. V lost 1 base to trimming and J lost 0 bases, with 10 bases between them. CDR3 protein: CASSLGSGLSYNSPLHF. CDR3 DNA sequence: TGTGCCAGCAGTTTAGGATCAGGCCTCTCCTATAATTCACCCCTCCACTTT.

CDR3 in amino acids: CANLRRNHEQYF. The CDR3 nucleotides are TGTGCCAATCTAAGGAGGAACCACGAGCAGTACTTC. The rearrangement joins TRBV21-1 to TRBJ2-7; TRBD2 is the table's D call, not checked against the DNA. TRBV21-1 is recorded as a pseudogene. This CDR3 contains 12 residues.

This clonotype was seen only a few times. The chain has TRBV30 and TRBJ2-2, with 7 bases lining up with TRBD2. Per the germline V gene, CDR1 is GTSNPN and CDR2 is SVGIG (reference sequence). With V trimmed by 2 bases and J by 7 bases, 13 bases remained unmatched. The CDR3 spans 16 residues. The CDR3 spells CAWSRIAGDYVGELFF. CDR3 bases: TGTGCCTGGAGTCGTATTGCGGGAGATTATGTCGGGGAGCTGTTTTTT.

J is TRBJ1-3 and V is TRBV6-1; D is unclear. There are 13 residues in the CDR3. Trimming removed 6 bases from V and 7 bases from J, with 13 bases in between. CDR1 and CDR2 (germline): MNHNS, SASEGT. CDR3 sequence reads: CASRDHNDNTIYF. The CDR3 region has the DNA TGTGCCAGCAGGGACCACAACGACAACACCATATATTTT.

The chain recombines TRBV6-2 or TRBV6-3 with TRBJ1-2; 7 positions match TRBD1. Germline loops: CDR1 MNHEY, CDR2 SVGEGT. This CDR3 contains 14 residues. Trimming cost V 2 bases and J 3 bases; bases outside gene matches: 3. The CDR3 DNA reads as TGTGCCAGCAGTTACCCCGGGACAGACTATGGCTACACCTTC. It codes for CASSYPGTDYGYTF.

The chain combines TRBV5-1 with TRBJ2-1; either TRBD1 or TRBD2 may supply D (7 bases each). V was pared by 4 bases and J by 7 bases, with 27 bases between. The germline V gene has CDR1 SGHRS and CDR2 YFSETQ. The CDR3 runs to 18 residues. CDR3 DNA: TGCGCCAGCAGCATGATACAGGGGACGGGAGGTGGACTTAATGAGCAGTTCTTC. This codes for CASSMIQGTGGGLNEQFF.

The CDR3, as DNA: TGCAGTGCTAGAGATCGACCGGGATGGGAAGAGACCCAGTACTTC. Its protein is CSARDRPGWEETQYF. The chain combines TRBV20-1 with TRBJ2-5; D possibly corresponds to TRBD2 (5 bases). This CDR3 is 15 amino acids long. V shed 0 bases and J shed 3 bases, with 14 bases lying between them. Germline CDR1 reads DFQATT; CDR2 reads SNEGSKA (reference sequence).

In this sample, this clonotype turned up once. The rearrangement joins TRBV3-1 to TRBJ2-5; 13 bases agree with TRBD2. Trimming took 0 bases from V and 2 from J; bases not matched to a gene: 6. There are 18 residues in the CDR3. Per germline, CDR1 LGHDT and CDR2 YNNKEL (reference sequence). The CDR3 sequence: CASSQERRLAGGQETQYF. DNA of the CDR3: TGTGCCAGCAGCCAAGAACGGAGACTAGCGGGAGGTCAAGAGACCCAGTACTTC.

The chain couples TRBV30 to TRBJ2-1, with D unclear. CDR1 and CDR2 (germline): GTSNPN, SVGIG (reference sequence). Trimming shortened V by 0 bases and J by 8 bases, and 8 bases separated the two germline ends. The CDR3 runs 12 residues. The CDR3 protein is CAWSVPSDEQFF. The CDR3 region has the DNA TGTGCCTGGAGTGTCCCTTCCGATGAGCAGTTCTTC.

The V gene is TRBV20-1, the J gene TRBJ1-1; D gene unclear. Trimming took off 2 bases at V and 4 bases at J, with 8 bases between the two ends. In germline, CDR1 is DFQATT, CDR2 SNEGSKA (reference sequence). The CDR3 length is 12 residues. The CDR3: CSARPARTEAFF. DNA for the CDR3: TGCAGTGCTAGACCAGCACGCACTGAAGCTTTCTTT.

This clonotype was counted only a few times. The chain carries TRBV12-3 or TRBV12-4 and TRBJ1-1; TRBD1 is a possible D gene (6 bases). This CDR3 contains 13 residues. V was cut by 0 bases and J by 6 bases, with 8 bases left in between. CDR3 in DNA: TGTGCCAGCAGTTTAGCCAGGGGCGCTGAAGCTTTCTTT. Translated, it gives CASSLARGAEAFF.

This clonotype was counted only a few times. The rearrangement joins TRBV5-5 to TRBJ1-1; the D gene is possibly TRBD1 (6 bases). Germline V gives CDR1 SGHKS, CDR2 YYEKEE (reference sequence). The CDR3 sequence is 14 residues long. Trimming pared 2 bases from V and 2 bases from J, leaving 10 bases between. The CDR3 here is CASSLTGTNTEAFF. CDR3 coding DNA: TGTGCCAGCAGCTTAACAGGGACCAACACTGAAGCTTTCTTT. The full variable domain, with the rest looked up from reference TRBV5-5 and TRBJ1-1, is DAGVTQSPTHLIKTRGQQVTLRCSPISGHKSVSWYQQVLGQGPQFIFQYYEKEERGRGNFPDRFSARQFPNYSSELNVNALLLGDSALYLCASSLTGTNTEAFFGQGTRLTVV.

This clonotype was seen only once. CDR3 in DNA: TGTGCCAGCAGCTTAGCCGGGAGAGTGACAGATACGCAGTATTTT. Translated, it gives CASSLAGRVTDTQYF. The chain is built from TRBV7-2 and TRBJ2-3; D perhaps matches TRBD2 (6 bases). The CDR3 loop spans 15 amino acids. V lost 0 bases to trimming and J lost 3 bases, with 10 bases between them. Germline V CDR1 and CDR2: SGHTA, FQGNSA.

The rearrangement links TRBV19 to TRBJ2-7, with D possibly being TRBD2 (7 bases). The CDR3 extends over 14 amino acids. The V end lost 6 bases, the J end lost 0 bases, and 12 bases lay between the germline ends. The germline V gene encodes CDR1 LNHDA and CDR2 SQIVND (reference sequence). The CDR3 loop reads CASRGAGASYEQYF. The CDR3 nucleotides are TGTGCCAGTAGAGGTGCGGGGGCCTCCTACGAGCAGTACTTC.

V gene TRBV12-3 or TRBV12-4 combines with J gene TRBJ1-5, with D perhaps TRBD1 (5 bases). CDR3 size: 16 residues. Trimming stripped 1 base from V and 6 bases from J, with 16 bases between. CDR3 in amino acids: CASSLGGGDASQPQHF. The CDR3, as DNA: TGTGCCAGCAGTTTAGGGGGGGGAGACGCGAGTCAGCCCCAGCATTTT.

The chain is built from TRBV4-3 and TRBJ2-7, with D perhaps TRBD1 or TRBD2 (6 bases each). The CDR3 extends over 20 amino acids. Trimming removed 0 bases from V and 2 bases from J, with 26 bases in between. The germline V gene encodes CDR1 LGHNA and CDR2 YSLEER. In nucleotides, the CDR3 is TGCGCCAGCAGCCAAGATATCCCCAGGGGAGCGGGCGTGCGGCCCTACGAGCAGTACTTC. This gives the protein CASSQDIPRGAGVRPYEQYF.

This clonotype has a handful of counts. The V and J genes are TRBV21-1 and TRBJ2-1; whether TRBD2, the table's D call, matches the DNA was not checked. TRBV21-1 is marked as a pseudogene. This CDR3 is 19 amino acids long. CDR3 in DNA: TGTGCCAGCAGTCCGACGGGACTCCACGTTACGAGCTCCTACAATGAGCAGTTCTTC. It encodes CASSPTGLHVTSSYNEQFF.

The rearrangement uses TRBV7-2 and TRBJ2-3; D call uncertain. The CDR3 runs to 12 residues. V was clipped by 5 bases and J by 2 bases, with 5 bases between them. Per germline, CDR1 SGHTA and CDR2 FQGNSA. The CDR3 sequence: CASSRSTDTQYF. The CDR3 bases are TGTGCCAGCAGCCGGTCCACAGATACGCAGTATTTT. The full variable domain, rest sourced from reference TRBV7-2 and TRBJ2-3, is GAGVSQSPSNKVTEKGKDVELRCDPISGHTALYWYRQSLGQGLEFLIYFQGNSAPDKSGLPSDRFSAERTGGSVSTLTIQRTQQEDSAVYLCASSRSTDTQYFGPGTRLTVL.

This clonotype was counted once. The rearrangement uses TRBV24-1 and TRBJ2-3; a possible D gene is TRBD1 (6 bases). The germline V gene has CDR1 KGHDR and CDR2 SFDVKD. The CDR3 sequence is 16 residues long. Between the trimmed V and J ends, which lost 0 bases and 5 bases, there was a span of 14 bases. DNA of the CDR3: TGTGCCACCAGTGATTTGACAGGGAGAGAAGGAGATACGCAGTATTTT. Translation: CATSDLTGREGDTQYF.

This rearrangement joins TRBV2 to TRBJ1-1, with 7 bases lining up with TRBD1. The CDR3 has 13 residues. V trimming: 7 bases; J trimming: 9 bases; junction bases outside the gene matches: 11. The germline V gene has CDR1 SNHLY and CDR2 FYNNEI. The CDR3 sequence: CASNEGGLRQAFF. The CDR3 coding sequence is TGTGCCAGCAACGAAGGGGGCCTTAGGCAAGCTTTCTTT.

This clonotype has a handful of counts. The rearrangement joins TRBV20-1 to TRBJ1-5; D is perhaps TRBD1 (6 bases). Trimming pared 5 bases from V and 0 bases from J, leaving 8 bases between. CDR1 is DFQATT, CDR2 SNEGSKA, per germline (reference sequence). The length of the CDR3 is 13 residues. Here the CDR3 DNA reads TGCAGTGCTGCAGGGGTTAGCAATCAGCCCCAGCATTTT. Encoded protein: CSAAGVSNQPQHF.